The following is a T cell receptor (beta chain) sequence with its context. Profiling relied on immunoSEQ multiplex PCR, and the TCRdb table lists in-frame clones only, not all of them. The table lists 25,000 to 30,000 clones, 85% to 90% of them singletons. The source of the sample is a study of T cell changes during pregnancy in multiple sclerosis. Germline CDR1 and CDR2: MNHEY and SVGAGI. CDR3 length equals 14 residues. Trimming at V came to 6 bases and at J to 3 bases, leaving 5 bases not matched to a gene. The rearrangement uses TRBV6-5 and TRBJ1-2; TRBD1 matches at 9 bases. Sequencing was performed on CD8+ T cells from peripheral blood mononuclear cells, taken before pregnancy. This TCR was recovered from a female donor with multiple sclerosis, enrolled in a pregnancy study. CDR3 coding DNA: TGTGCCAGCAGCCGGGACAGGGCATACTATGGCTACACCTTC. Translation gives CASSRDRAYYGYTF.